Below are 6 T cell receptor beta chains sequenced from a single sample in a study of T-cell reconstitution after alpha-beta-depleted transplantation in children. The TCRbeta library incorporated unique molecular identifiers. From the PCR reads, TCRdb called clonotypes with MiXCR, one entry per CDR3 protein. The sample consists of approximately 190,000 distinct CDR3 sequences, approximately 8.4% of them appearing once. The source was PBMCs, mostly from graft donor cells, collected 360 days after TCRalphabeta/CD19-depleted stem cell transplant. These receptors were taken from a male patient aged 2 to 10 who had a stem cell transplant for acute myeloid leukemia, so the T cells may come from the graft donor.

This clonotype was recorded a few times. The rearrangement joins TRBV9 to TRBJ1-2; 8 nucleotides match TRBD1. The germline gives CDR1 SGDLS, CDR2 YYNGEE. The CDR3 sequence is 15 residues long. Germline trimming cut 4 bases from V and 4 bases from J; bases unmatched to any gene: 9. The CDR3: CASSPLGGQVYGYTF. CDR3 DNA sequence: TGTGCCAGCAGCCCCCTAGGGGGACAGGTCTATGGCTACACCTTC.

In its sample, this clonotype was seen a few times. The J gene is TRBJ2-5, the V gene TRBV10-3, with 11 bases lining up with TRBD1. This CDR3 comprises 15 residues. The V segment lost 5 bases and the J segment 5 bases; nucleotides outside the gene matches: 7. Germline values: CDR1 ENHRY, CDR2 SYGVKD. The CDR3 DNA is TGTGCCATCAGTCAGGACAGGGGGCTCGGGGAGACCCAGTACTTC. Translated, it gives CAISQDRGLGETQYF.

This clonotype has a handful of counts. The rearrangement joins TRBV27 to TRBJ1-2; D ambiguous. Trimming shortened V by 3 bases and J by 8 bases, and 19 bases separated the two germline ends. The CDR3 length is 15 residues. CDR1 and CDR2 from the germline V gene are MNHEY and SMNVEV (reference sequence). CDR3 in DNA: TGTGCCAGCAGTTTTGGCCTCGAGTGGGGAAACGGCTACACCTTC. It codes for CASSFGLEWGNGYTF.

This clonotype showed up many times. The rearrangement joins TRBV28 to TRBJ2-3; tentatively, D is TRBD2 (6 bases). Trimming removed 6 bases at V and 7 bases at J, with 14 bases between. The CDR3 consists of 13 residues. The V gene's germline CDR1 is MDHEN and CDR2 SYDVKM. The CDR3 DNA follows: TGTGCCAGCAGCCCCACTAGCTACCATACGCAGTATTTT. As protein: CASSPTSYHTQYF.

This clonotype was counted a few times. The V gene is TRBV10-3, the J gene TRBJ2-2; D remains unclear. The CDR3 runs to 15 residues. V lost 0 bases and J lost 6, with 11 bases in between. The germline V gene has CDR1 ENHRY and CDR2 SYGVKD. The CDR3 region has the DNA TGTGCCATCAGTGAGTCCTCAACTCGCCCCGGGGAGCTGTTTTTT. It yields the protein CAISESSTRPGELFF.

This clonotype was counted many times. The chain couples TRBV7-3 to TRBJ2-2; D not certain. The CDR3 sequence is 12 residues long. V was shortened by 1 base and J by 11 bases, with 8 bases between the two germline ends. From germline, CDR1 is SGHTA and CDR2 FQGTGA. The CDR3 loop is CASSLIDGELFF. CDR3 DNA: TGTGCCAGCAGCTTAATTGATGGAGAGCTGTTTTTT.